This TCR beta chain appears in the sequencing data of a study of T cell responses to AZD1222 COVID-19 vaccine. Whole-study findings and limits: The span of vaccine-associated CD4 TCRs extended across spike, with dominance at 160-218 and 743-854. There were mostly white British donors and more females than males, and clonal diversity was possibly underestimated.

In regard to this clone: The antigen remains unidentified.

The protocol was immunoSEQ multiplex PCR, while the TCRdb copy is restricted to in-frame clones and leaves out a portion. The sample lists 75,000 to 90,000 clones, around nine tenths occurring once. This TCR was recovered from an adult in good health. Sequencing was performed on peripheral blood, taken on day 0 of AZD1222 vaccination.

CDR3 DNA sequence: TGTGCCAGCAGCAAAACGATTCAGCGGGGGGCCCCTCGGGAGACCCAGTACTTC. It codes for CASSKTIQRGAPRETQYF. V usage is TRBV7-9 and J usage is TRBJ2-5, with 9 bases matching TRBD2. Germline trimming cut 5 bases from V and 5 bases from J; bases unmatched to any gene: 18. This CDR3 has 18 amino acids. CDR1 is SEHNR and CDR2 is FQNEAQ in the germline V gene (reference sequence).